Listed below are T cell receptor beta chains from one sample, sequenced in a study of siplizumab effects on memory and regulatory T cells. Method: immunoSEQ multiplex PCR; TCRdb's copy keeps in-frame clones and lacks some. Of tens of thousands of clones in the sample, just over 95% were seen once. Sequences were obtained from naive CD8+ T cells sorted from blood. The receptor source for this set is a human donor in good health. Both conserved end residues are part of each CDR3. D genes are given only for firm matches. Clone size is given for some rows only: seen once, a few or many times, or a class if the clone is expanded.

CDR3aa: CASSQEPGLVYGGDNEQFF
CDR3nt: TGTGCCAGCAGCCAAGAGCCGGGACTAGTATATGGGGGTGACAATGAGCAGTTCTTC
v_gene: TRBV4-2
abundance: .
j_gene: TRBJ2-1
d_gene: TRBD2

CDR3aa: CASSLGSSGANVLTF
CDR3nt: TGTGCCAGCAGCCTCGGGAGCTCTGGGGCCAACGTCCTGACTTTC
v_gene: TRBV27
abundance: .
j_gene: TRBJ2-6
d_gene: .

CDR3aa: CAIGLAPMDEQFF
CDR3nt: TGTGCCATAGGACTCGCCCCGATGGATGAGCAGTTCTTC
v_gene: TRBV19
abundance: .
j_gene: TRBJ2-1
d_gene: .

CDR3aa: CASSSLGYEQYF
CDR3nt: TGTGCCAGCAGTTCCCTCGGCTACGAGCAGTACTTC
v_gene: TRBV28
abundance: .
j_gene: TRBJ2-7
d_gene: .

CDR3aa: CASSDEPYSNQPQHF
CDR3nt: TGTGCCAGCAGTGATGAACCTTATAGCAATCAGCCCCAGCATTTT
v_gene: TRBV6-1
abundance: .
j_gene: TRBJ1-5
d_gene: .

CDR3aa: CASSLSKPQGEQYF
CDR3nt: TGTGCCAGCAGTTTATCAAAACCACAGGGCGAGCAGTACTTC
v_gene: TRBV27
abundance: .
j_gene: TRBJ2-7
d_gene: .

CDR3aa: CATSREARVGPGELFF
CDR3nt: TGTGCCACCAGCAGAGAGGCCAGGGTGGGACCCGGGGAGCTGTTTTTT
v_gene: TRBV15
abundance: .
j_gene: TRBJ2-2
d_gene: .

CDR3aa: CASSQEGWTEAFF
CDR3nt: TGCGCCAGCAGCCAAGAAGGGTGGACTGAAGCTTTCTTT
v_gene: TRBV4-1
abundance: .
j_gene: TRBJ1-1
d_gene: .

CDR3aa: CASSPDTARSGNTIYF
CDR3nt: TGTGCCAGCAGTCCGGACACTGCCCGCTCTGGAAACACCATATATTTT
v_gene: TRBV13
abundance: .
j_gene: TRBJ1-3
d_gene: .

CDR3aa: CASSDPWLARITFNEQFF
CDR3nt: TGCGCCAGCAGTGACCCTTGGCTAGCGCGAATTACTTTCAATGAGCAGTTCTTC
v_gene: TRBV10-1
abundance: .
j_gene: TRBJ2-1
d_gene: .

CDR3aa: CASSLVGGGTEAFF
CDR3nt: TGCGCCAGCAGCTTGGTGGGGGGCGGGACTGAAGCTTTCTTT
v_gene: TRBV5-1
abundance: .
j_gene: TRBJ1-1
d_gene: .

CDR3aa: CASRSDRGFTDTQYF
CDR3nt: TGCGCCAGCAGGTCGGACAGGGGATTCACAGATACGCAGTATTTT
v_gene: TRBV4-3
abundance: .
j_gene: TRBJ2-3
d_gene: TRBD1

CDR3aa: CASSLDAHATQYF
CDR3nt: TGTGCCAGCAGTTTGGACGCCCATGCGACCCAGTACTTC
v_gene: TRBV28
abundance: .
j_gene: TRBJ2-5
d_gene: .

CDR3aa: CASSKFHWYEQYF
CDR3nt: TGTGCCAGCAGCAAATTCCACTGGTACGAGCAGTACTTC
v_gene: TRBV21-1
abundance: once
j_gene: TRBJ2-7
d_gene: .

CDR3aa: CASSAPGLGTDTQYF
CDR3nt: TGTGCCAGCAGCGCCCCGGGACTAGGCACAGATACGCAGTATTTT
v_gene: TRBV7-3
abundance: .
j_gene: TRBJ2-3
d_gene: TRBD2

CDR3aa: CSVASGGLSTTEAFF
CDR3nt: TGCAGCGTTGCTTCCGGGGGGTTATCAACAACTGAAGCTTTCTTT
v_gene: TRBV29-1
abundance: .
j_gene: TRBJ1-1
d_gene: .

CDR3aa: CASSYSTSGSAGEQFF
CDR3nt: TGTGCCAGCAGTTACTCGACTAGCGGGAGTGCCGGTGAGCAGTTCTTC
v_gene: TRBV6-5
abundance: once
j_gene: TRBJ2-1
d_gene: TRBD2

CDR3aa: CSVEGQGPEQYF
CDR3nt: TGCAGCGTTGAAGGACAGGGGCCCGAGCAGTACTTC
v_gene: TRBV29-1
abundance: .
j_gene: TRBJ2-7
d_gene: TRBD1

CDR3aa: CASSPTVTAYGYTF
CDR3nt: TGTGCCAGCAGCCCAACTGTTACAGCCTATGGCTACACCTTC
v_gene: TRBV7-2
abundance: once
j_gene: TRBJ1-2
d_gene: .

CDR3aa: CASSLDKQGGNEQFF
CDR3nt: TGTGCCAGCAGCTTAGACAAACAGGGGGGGAATGAGCAGTTCTTC
v_gene: TRBV7-2
abundance: .
j_gene: TRBJ2-1
d_gene: .

CDR3aa: CASRPWGSNQPQHF
CDR3nt: TGTGCCAGCAGACCGTGGGGTAGCAATCAGCCCCAGCATTTT
v_gene: TRBV5-6
abundance: .
j_gene: TRBJ1-5
d_gene: .

CDR3aa: CASFPDRSSYNEQFF
CDR3nt: TGTGCCAGCTTCCCCGACCGGAGCTCCTACAATGAGCAGTTCTTC
v_gene: TRBV16
abundance: once
j_gene: TRBJ2-1
d_gene: .

CDR3aa: CASSTGGYSYEQYF
CDR3nt: TGTGCCAGTTCCACGGGAGGGTACTCCTACGAGCAGTACTTC
v_gene: TRBV19
abundance: once
j_gene: TRBJ2-7
d_gene: TRBD2

CDR3aa: CASSSGLPDTQYF
CDR3nt: TGTGCCAGCAGTTCCGGACTCCCTGATACGCAGTATTTT
v_gene: TRBV6-5
abundance: .
j_gene: TRBJ2-3
d_gene: .

CDR3aa: CASSKDRETVRTQYF
CDR3nt: TGTGCCAGCAGCAAGGACAGGGAAACTGTAAGGACCCAGTACTTC
v_gene: TRBV7-9
abundance: .
j_gene: TRBJ2-5
d_gene: TRBD1

CDR3aa: CASSRNSGANVLTF
CDR3nt: TGCGCCAGCAGCAGGAACTCTGGGGCCAACGTCCTGACTTTC
v_gene: TRBV5-1
abundance: .
j_gene: TRBJ2-6
d_gene: .

CDR3aa: CAISDFSYEQYF
CDR3nt: TGTGCCATCAGTGACTTCTCCTACGAGCAGTACTTC
v_gene: TRBV10-3
abundance: .
j_gene: TRBJ2-7
d_gene: .

CDR3aa: CASSHPYYEQYF
CDR3nt: TGTGCCAGCAGCCATCCCTACTACGAGCAGTACTTC
v_gene: TRBV7-2
abundance: .
j_gene: TRBJ2-7
d_gene: .

CDR3aa: CASSPTGRGNTEAFF
CDR3nt: TGTGCCAGCAGCCCGACAGGGCGGGGGAACACTGAAGCTTTCTTT
v_gene: TRBV2
abundance: .
j_gene: TRBJ1-1
d_gene: TRBD1

CDR3aa: CASSYLSEYNEQFF
CDR3nt: TGTGCCAGCAGTTACCTTAGCGAATACAATGAGCAGTTCTTC
v_gene: TRBV6-5
abundance: .
j_gene: TRBJ2-1
d_gene: .

CDR3aa: CASSEGVETQYF
CDR3nt: TGTGCCAGCAGCGAGGGGGTAGAGACCCAGTACTTC
v_gene: TRBV7-9
abundance: .
j_gene: TRBJ2-5
d_gene: .

CDR3aa: CASGSYGDEQFF
CDR3nt: TGTGCTAGTGGTTCCTACGGGGATGAGCAGTTCTTC
v_gene: TRBV12-5
abundance: .
j_gene: TRBJ2-1
d_gene: .

CDR3aa: CASTAWDENTGELFF
CDR3nt: TGTGCCAGCACTGCGTGGGATGAGAACACCGGGGAGCTGTTTTTT
v_gene: TRBV6-1
abundance: once
j_gene: TRBJ2-2
d_gene: .

CDR3aa: CSARQGAYNEQFF
CDR3nt: TGCAGCGCCAGACAGGGGGCATACAATGAGCAGTTCTTC
v_gene: TRBV29-1
abundance: .
j_gene: TRBJ2-1
d_gene: TRBD1

CDR3aa: CASSQDLISLNTGELFF
CDR3nt: TGTGCCAGCAGCCAAGATCTGATTAGCTTGAACACCGGGGAGCTGTTTTTT
v_gene: TRBV14
abundance: .
j_gene: TRBJ2-2
d_gene: .

CDR3aa: CASSPLTGELFF
CDR3nt: TGTGCCAGCAGCCCACTTACCGGGGAGCTGTTTTTT
v_gene: TRBV7-9
abundance: .
j_gene: TRBJ2-2
d_gene: .

CDR3aa: CASRVSEYEQYF
CDR3nt: TGTGCCAGCAGGGTTAGCGAGTACGAGCAGTACTTC
v_gene: TRBV6-6
abundance: .
j_gene: TRBJ2-7
d_gene: .

CDR3aa: CASSALGGPANTGELFF
CDR3nt: TGTGCCAGCAGCGCCTTAGGGGGGCCCGCGAACACCGGGGAGCTGTTTTTT
v_gene: TRBV9
abundance: once
j_gene: TRBJ2-2
d_gene: .

CDR3aa: CASSYSPGTDYEQYF
CDR3nt: TGTGCCAGCAGTTACTCGCCCGGGACAGACTACGAGCAGTACTTC
v_gene: TRBV6-6
abundance: .
j_gene: TRBJ2-7
d_gene: TRBD1

CDR3aa: CASSSGTGANVLTF
CDR3nt: TGTGCCAGTAGTTCTGGGACCGGGGCCAACGTCCTGACTTTC
v_gene: TRBV19
abundance: .
j_gene: TRBJ2-6
d_gene: .

CDR3aa: CSVGGDRDLGTLNTEAFF
CDR3nt: TGCAGCGTTGGTGGGGACAGGGACCTTGGAACTCTGAACACTGAAGCTTTCTTT
v_gene: TRBV29-1
abundance: .
j_gene: TRBJ1-1
d_gene: TRBD1

CDR3aa: CASSKEQFRSTEAFF
CDR3nt: TGTGCCAGCAGCAAAGAACAGTTTCGGAGCACTGAAGCTTTCTTT
v_gene: TRBV21-1
abundance: .
j_gene: TRBJ1-1
d_gene: .

CDR3aa: CASSANWGTDTQYF
CDR3nt: TGTGCCAGCAGCGCCAACTGGGGCACAGATACGCAGTATTTT
v_gene: TRBV7-2
abundance: .
j_gene: TRBJ2-3
d_gene: .

CDR3aa: CASSLSGDSIYEQYF
CDR3nt: TGTGCCAGCAGCTTAAGTGGGGACTCCATCTACGAGCAGTACTTC
v_gene: TRBV7-6
abundance: .
j_gene: TRBJ2-7
d_gene: .

CDR3aa: CASSLALAGFYEQYF
CDR3nt: TGTGCCAGCAGCTTAGCGCTAGCGGGGTTCTACGAGCAGTACTTC
v_gene: TRBV11-1
abundance: .
j_gene: TRBJ2-7
d_gene: TRBD2

CDR3aa: CASRRGLSNTEAFF
CDR3nt: TGTGCCAGCAGGCGCGGACTGTCGAACACTGAAGCTTTCTTT
v_gene: TRBV28
abundance: .
j_gene: TRBJ1-1
d_gene: .

CDR3aa: CASSTRSGRDTQYF
CDR3nt: TGTGCCAGCAGTACCCGATCCGGAAGAGATACGCAGTATTTT
v_gene: TRBV6-6
abundance: once
j_gene: TRBJ2-3
d_gene: .

CDR3aa: CASSLFGTGYNQPQHF
CDR3nt: TGTGCCAGCAGTTTATTCGGGACAGGTTACAATCAGCCCCAGCATTTT
v_gene: TRBV27
abundance: .
j_gene: TRBJ1-5
d_gene: TRBD1

CDR3aa: CASSLPGAGNEQFF
CDR3nt: TGTGCCAGCAGCTTACCCGGGGCCGGCAATGAGCAGTTCTTC
v_gene: TRBV7-3
abundance: .
j_gene: TRBJ2-1
d_gene: .

CDR3aa: CASRPSGSYEQYF
CDR3nt: TGCGCCAGCAGGCCTAGCGGGAGTTACGAGCAGTACTTC
v_gene: TRBV4-1
abundance: .
j_gene: TRBJ2-7
d_gene: TRBD2

CDR3aa: CALGSDNTDTQYF
CDR3nt: TGTGCCCTAGGGTCAGACAACACAGATACGCAGTATTTT
v_gene: TRBV19
abundance: .
j_gene: TRBJ2-3
d_gene: .

CDR3aa: CAWSSDWTGLNEKLFF
CDR3nt: TGTGCCTGGAGTTCCGACTGGACAGGTCTTAATGAAAAACTGTTTTTT
v_gene: TRBV30
abundance: once
j_gene: TRBJ1-4
d_gene: TRBD1

CDR3aa: CASAPGSLNTEAFF
CDR3nt: TGTGCCAGCGCCCCGGGGTCCTTGAACACTGAAGCTTTCTTT
v_gene: TRBV25-1
abundance: .
j_gene: TRBJ1-1
d_gene: .